This TCR beta chain was recovered during a study of tissue T cells after allogeneic stem cell transplantation. Described time point: mouse harvest day 14 after allogeneic transplant. Each mouse received 10^7 T-cell-depleted marrow cells plus 10^6 splenic CD5+ T cells by tail vein. B6 (H2b) cells into BALB/c (H2d) mice; tissues taken at day 7 or 14. Of note for this clone: Its antigen remains unknown. Each gene name is a mouse one. The read terminates 1 residue before the CDR3 end, so the remaining end is supplied by the germline J gene.

Only in-frame clones appear in the TCRdb table, and some are missing; sequencing was by immunoSEQ multiplex PCR. The table records 3,000 or so clones, about 44% of them present only once. The CDR3 consists of 14 residues. Deletions cut 3 bases from V and 1 base from J, with 9 bases between. CDR1 NSQYPW and CDR2 LRSPGD come from the germline V gene (reference sequence). The study's findings and limits: Tissue-detected TCR repertoire was only partly captured by blood and spleen T cells.

This TCR came from a female BALB/c mouse given C57BL/6 T cells with graft-versus-host disease after an allogeneic hematopoietic cell transplant. The chain recombines TRBV1 with TRBJ1-2, with D maybe TRBD1 (6 bases). The sequenced sample consisted of gut tissue. CDR3 DNA (partial): TGCACCTGCAGTGCCCGGGACAAAAACTCCGACTACACC. This gives the protein CTCSARDKNSDYT. The complete CDR3 reads CTCSARDKNSDYTF. Filled out from reference TRBV1 and TRBJ1-2, the complete variable domain reads VTLLEQNPRWRLVPRGQAVNLRCILKNSQYPWMSWYQQDLQKQLQWLFTLRSPGDKEVKSLPGADYLATRVTDTELRLQVANMSQGRTLYCTCSARDKNSDYTFGSGTRLLVI.